This entry lists 3 T cell receptor beta chains sequenced from one sample in a study of cytomegalovirus exposure and HLA in healthy donors. The PCR ran on 60 Vbeta and 13 Jbeta primers. Here immunoSEQ multiplex PCR was the method, and the copy in TCRdb shows in-frame clones only, minus some. This sample has more than 150,000 clones, with 84% found just once. Sequenced sample: PBMCs. The receptors stem from a girl aged 2-10 years in good health and CMV-seropositive.

This clone has a single count. The chain has TRBV15 and TRBJ2-7; D is undetermined. V lost 0 bases to trimming and J lost 0 bases, with 9 bases between them. The CDR3 is 15 residues long. Per the germline V gene, CDR1 is LNHNV and CDR2 is YYDKDF (reference sequence). The CDR3 loop is CATSRDVVLSYEQYF. CDR3 DNA sequence: TGTGCCACCAGCAGAGACGTAGTGCTCTCCTACGAGCAGTACTTC.

The rearrangement joins TRBV5-1 to TRBJ2-4; D unresolved. This CDR3 has 13 residues. Germline V gene sequence: CDR1 SGHRS, CDR2 YFSETQ. V lost 1 base, J lost 6 bases, and 8 bases lay in between. The CDR3 bases are TGCGCCAGCAGCTTGACTGATACAAACATTCAGTACTTC. This codes for CASSLTDTNIQYF.

The CDR3: CASSYSKSSSYNEQFF. The CDR3, as DNA: TGTGCCAGCAGTTACTCGAAAAGTAGCTCCTACAATGAGCAGTTCTTC. The rearrangement links TRBV6-5 to TRBJ2-1; D uncertain. Trimming removed 0 bases at V and 0 bases at J, with 9 bases between. The CDR3 is made up of 16 amino acids. Germline-derived CDR1 and CDR2 are MNHEY and SVGAGI.